Listed below are T cell receptor beta chains from one sample, sequenced in a study of blood T cell repertoires in COVID-19. Clones were sequenced by immunoSEQ multiplex PCR, and TCRdb holds only the in-frame ones, with some missing. The table has a few hundred thousand clones, roughly 90% seen once. Sequenced material: peripheral blood. These receptors were obtained from a woman aged 45-65 years with active or convalescent COVID-19. The CDR3 runs from the conserved cysteine through the conserved F or W. A D gene is named only where the DNA matches it firmly. A row's size may be missing; if present it is once, few, many or a size class.

j_call | d_call | clone_size | v_call | cdr3_aa | cdr3_nt
TRBJ1-5 | - | - | TRBV9 | CASSVGGQQNQPQHF | TGTGCCAGCAGCGTGGGGGGGCAGCAAAATCAGCCCCAGCATTTT
TRBJ1-1 | TRBD1 | few | TRBV3-1/TRBV3-2 | CASSQVTGGEAFF | TGTGCCAGCAGCCAAGTGACAGGGGGGGAAGCTTTCTTT
TRBJ2-4 | TRBD2 | - | TRBV12-3/TRBV12-4 | CASSLTSGSQYF | TGTGCCAGCAGTTTAACTAGCGGGAGTCAGTACTTC
TRBJ1-1 | - | - | TRBV2 | CASSETVREKAFF | TGTGCCAGCAGTGAAACGGTGAGGGAGAAAGCTTTCTTT
TRBJ2-7 | - | - | TRBV18 | CASSPRREGESEF | TGTGCCAGCTCACCACGCCGTGAAGGAGAGTCTGAATTC
TRBJ2-1 | TRBD2 | - | TRBV7-2 | CASSTGTSASGEQFF | TGTGCCAGCAGCACCGGGACTAGCGCTTCGGGAGAGCAGTTCTTC
TRBJ1-2 | TRBD1 | - | TRBV25-1 | CASSEGPGGLLYGYTF | TGTGCCAGCAGTGAAGGGCCAGGGGGGCTCCTCTATGGCTACACCTTC
TRBJ1-3 | TRBD1 | - | TRBV5-1 | CASSDQTGGSGNTIYF | TGCGCCAGCAGCGACCAGACAGGGGGCTCTGGAAACACCATATATTTT
TRBJ2-1 | TRBD2 | - | TRBV9 | CASSVAASGRGDNEQFF | TGTGCCAGCAGCGTAGCGGCTAGCGGGAGAGGGGACAATGAGCAGTTCTTC
TRBJ2-1 | - | - | TRBV7-9 | CASSLGAVNEQFF | TGTGCCAGCAGCCTGGGGGCTGTCAATGAGCAGTTCTTC
TRBJ2-5 | TRBD2 | - | TRBV27 | CASSFSGGGDQETQYF | TGTGCCAGCAGTTTTTCGGGCGGGGGGGACCAAGAGACCCAGTACTTC
TRBJ1-1 | TRBD1 | - | TRBV5-1 | CASSYGTGDTEAFF | TGCGCCAGCAGCTACGGGACAGGGGACACTGAAGCTTTCTTT